A selection of T cell receptor beta chains follows, all from one sample in a study of human T cells and chemical hapten exposure. TCRdb re-called the RACE reads with MiXCR, one entry per CDR3 protein. The sample holds 300,000 to 450,000 distinct CDR3 sequences, approximately 5% seen once. The specimen was whole blood, collected in connection with sensitization to the hapten diphenylcyclopropenone (DPC). The receptors were gathered from a woman in her forties or fifties with alopecia areata. Some clones in this sample may be carry-over from other donors' samples. Each CDR3 is given without its conserved first and last residue.

j_call: TRBJ2-1; v_call: TRBV5-1; cdr3_length: 14; cdr3_aa: ASSFRSSGNNNEQF
j_call: TRBJ1-1; v_call: TRBV6-2/TRBV6-3; cdr3_length: 14; cdr3_aa: ASRRGRGAGPTEAF
j_call: TRBJ1-5; v_call: TRBV5-5; cdr3_length: 14; cdr3_aa: ASSKGHLGSNQPQH
j_call: TRBJ1-6; v_call: TRBV6-5; cdr3_length: 12; cdr3_aa: ASTSGPGNSPLH
j_call: TRBJ1-1; v_call: TRBV12-3/TRBV12-4; cdr3_length: 9; cdr3_aa: ATGGGAEAF
j_call: TRBJ1-1; v_call: TRBV20-1; cdr3_length: 12; cdr3_aa: SAREHITNTEAF
j_call: TRBJ1-1; v_call: TRBV6-6; cdr3_length: 12; cdr3_aa: ASSQRTGSTEAF
j_call: TRBJ2-7; v_call: TRBV5-1; cdr3_length: 11; cdr3_aa: ASSGISSYEQY
j_call: TRBJ1-3; v_call: TRBV6-1; cdr3_length: 11; cdr3_aa: ASSGTPGNTIY
j_call: TRBJ2-1; v_call: TRBV7-9; cdr3_length: 14; cdr3_aa: ASSPQDRDPYNEQF
j_call: TRBJ2-1; v_call: TRBV18; cdr3_length: 14; cdr3_aa: ASSPLGGGPYNEQF
j_call: TRBJ2-5; v_call: TRBV15; cdr3_length: 13; cdr3_aa: ATSRDPGPQETQY
j_call: TRBJ2-6; v_call: TRBV7-9; cdr3_length: 15; cdr3_aa: ASSLGGGTAGANVLT
j_call: TRBJ2-2; v_call: TRBV29-1; cdr3_length: 10; cdr3_aa: SVVFGTGELF
j_call: TRBJ2-3; v_call: TRBV24-1; cdr3_length: 13; cdr3_aa: ATSDQRTGSSKAY
j_call: TRBJ1-6; v_call: TRBV5-1; cdr3_length: 12; cdr3_aa: ASSFGTNNSPLH
j_call: TRBJ2-7; v_call: TRBV6-5; cdr3_length: 10; cdr3_aa: ASRDRGREQY
j_call: TRBJ1-1; v_call: TRBV5-1; cdr3_length: 13; cdr3_aa: ASTQDLSPGTEAF
j_call: TRBJ1-1; v_call: TRBV7-9; cdr3_length: 9; cdr3_aa: ASRYRPEAF
j_call: TRBJ2-1; v_call: TRBV6-1; cdr3_length: 14; cdr3_aa: ASSEPSSGGAGEQF
j_call: TRBJ2-2; v_call: TRBV27; cdr3_length: 11; cdr3_aa: ASSVDRTGELF
j_call: TRBJ2-3; v_call: TRBV27; cdr3_length: 15; cdr3_aa: ASSAMRGQVYTDTQY
j_call: TRBJ2-3; v_call: TRBV5-1; cdr3_length: 12; cdr3_aa: ASSLASQTDTQY
j_call: TRBJ1-2; v_call: TRBV7-2; cdr3_length: 12; cdr3_aa: ASSVGQRAYGYT
j_call: TRBJ2-3; v_call: TRBV4-1; cdr3_length: 12; cdr3_aa: ASSQDGRRDTQY
j_call: TRBJ1-2; v_call: TRBV5-4; cdr3_length: 12; cdr3_aa: ASSGGQLTYGYT
j_call: TRBJ1-2; v_call: TRBV4-2; cdr3_length: 14; cdr3_aa: ASSQESLRTANGYT
j_call: TRBJ1-1; v_call: TRBV5-1; cdr3_length: 14; cdr3_aa: ASSPKGGGMNTEAF
j_call: TRBJ1-1; v_call: TRBV10-2; cdr3_length: 11; cdr3_aa: ASSDLEGTEAF
j_call: TRBJ1-1; v_call: TRBV27; cdr3_length: 12; cdr3_aa: ASSPDRANTGAF
j_call: TRBJ1-3; v_call: TRBV2; cdr3_length: 11; cdr3_aa: ASTLKRGNTIY
j_call: TRBJ2-3; v_call: TRBV7-9; cdr3_length: 11; cdr3_aa: ASSAPGTDTQY
j_call: TRBJ1-1; v_call: TRBV12-3/TRBV12-4; cdr3_length: 10; cdr3_aa: ASNTGITEAF
j_call: TRBJ1-1; v_call: TRBV20-1; cdr3_length: 10; cdr3_aa: SALAGGTEAF
j_call: TRBJ2-1; v_call: TRBV7-2; cdr3_length: 14; cdr3_aa: ASSLATGGWYNEQF
j_call: TRBJ2-2; v_call: TRBV14; cdr3_length: 12; cdr3_aa: ASSLGTVEGELF
j_call: TRBJ1-1; v_call: TRBV20-1; cdr3_length: 10; cdr3_aa: SAREGNTEAF
j_call: TRBJ2-3; v_call: TRBV12-3/TRBV12-4; cdr3_length: 13; cdr3_aa: ASSLRLAVADTQY
j_call: TRBJ2-1; v_call: TRBV5-1; cdr3_length: 12; cdr3_aa: ASSRWLGDNEQF
j_call: TRBJ1-5; v_call: TRBV28; cdr3_length: 13; cdr3_aa: ASSLVGYSNQPQH
j_call: TRBJ2-1; v_call: TRBV12-3/TRBV12-4; cdr3_length: 13; cdr3_aa: ASSSGYRDYNEQF
j_call: TRBJ2-7; v_call: TRBV5-5; cdr3_length: 13; cdr3_aa: ASSLVGQGSYEQY
j_call: TRBJ2-7; v_call: TRBV2; cdr3_length: 10; cdr3_aa: ASIQGGYEQY
j_call: TRBJ1-1; v_call: TRBV4-1; cdr3_length: 12; cdr3_aa: ASSLVRGGTEAF